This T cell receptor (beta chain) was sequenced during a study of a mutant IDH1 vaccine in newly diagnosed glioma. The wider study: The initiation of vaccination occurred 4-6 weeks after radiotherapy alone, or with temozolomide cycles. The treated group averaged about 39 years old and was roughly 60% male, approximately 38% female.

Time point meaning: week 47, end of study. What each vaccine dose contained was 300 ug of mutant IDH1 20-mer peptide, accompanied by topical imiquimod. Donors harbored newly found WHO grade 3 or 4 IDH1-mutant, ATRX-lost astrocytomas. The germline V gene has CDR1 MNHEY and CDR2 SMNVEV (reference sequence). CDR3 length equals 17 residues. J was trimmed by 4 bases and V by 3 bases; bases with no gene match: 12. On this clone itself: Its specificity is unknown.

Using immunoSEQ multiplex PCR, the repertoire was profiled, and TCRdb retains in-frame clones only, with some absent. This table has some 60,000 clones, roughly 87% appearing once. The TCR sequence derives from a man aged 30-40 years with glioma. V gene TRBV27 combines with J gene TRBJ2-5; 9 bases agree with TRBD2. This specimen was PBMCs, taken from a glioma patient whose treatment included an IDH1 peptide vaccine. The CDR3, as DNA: TGTGCCAGCAGTTTGAGCCAGCGGGGGGCTGTGTTAGAGACCCAGTACTTC. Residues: CASSLSQRGAVLETQYF.